This TCR beta chain emerged from a study of blood T cell repertoires in COVID-19. Sequencing used immunoSEQ multiplex PCR; TCRdb keeps in-frame clones, though not all of them. The table shows more than 85,000 clones, with 80% to 90% occurring only once. The V gene lost 3 bases and the J gene lost 4 bases, with 13 bases spanning the gap. The germline CDR1 and CDR2 sequences are DFQATT and SNEGSKA (reference sequence). The CDR3 is made up of 15 amino acids. The sequencing sample was made of peripheral blood. This receptor was identified in a human donor in a cohort sampled during active COVID-19. The rearrangement uses TRBV20-1 and TRBJ1-6; D not resolved. CDR3 sequence reads: CSASPRDPYNSPLHF. DNA of the CDR3: TGCAGTGCTAGTCCCCGAGATCCGTATAATTCACCCCTCCACTTT.